One and the same sample provided the 20 T cell receptor beta chains below, sequenced in a study of molecular identifiers for immune sequencing clone quantification. Via MiXCR, TCRdb re-called the PCR reads, giving one row per CDR3 protein. The sample includes a few hundred thousand distinct CDR3 sequences, under 30% of them seen just once. The sequenced sample consisted of naive CD8+ T cells from blood, with Jurkat cell RNA spiked in. Subset reported: FACS-sorted CD8+CD4-CCR7+CD45RA+ naive T cells. All receptors derive from a human donor in good health. Some libraries in this study had Jurkat cell RNA spiked in.

The CDR3 loop reads CASSIFSGYEQYF. The CDR3 nucleotides read TGTGCCAGTAGCATTTTCTCAGGGTACGAGCAGTACTTC. The chain is built from TRBV19 and TRBJ2-7, with D possibly TRBD1 on 5 matching bases. CDR1 LNHDA and CDR2 SQIVND come from the germline V gene (reference sequence). V shed 6 bases and J shed 4 bases, with 13 bases lying between them. CDR3 length: 13 amino acids. The variable domain in full, with the rest retrieved from reference TRBV19 and TRBJ2-7, is DGGITQSPKYLFRKEGQNVTLSCEQNLNHDAMYWYRQDPGQGLRLIYYSQIVNDFQKGDIAEGYSVSREKKESFPLTVTSAQKNPTAFYLCASSIFSGYEQYFGPGTRLTVT.

This clonotype was found a few times. The V gene is TRBV12-3 or TRBV12-4, the J gene TRBJ2-7; TRBD1 matches 11 bases. This CDR3 contains 16 residues. Unmatched junction bases numbered 6, after V lost 5 bases and J lost 0 bases. This CDR3 reads CASSERGTGGSYEQYF. CDR3 sequence (DNA): TGTGCCAGCAGTGAACGCGGGACAGGGGGCTCCTACGAGCAGTACTTC.

The rearrangement uses TRBV2 and TRBJ2-7; weak D call: TRBD2 (6 bases). V lost 4 bases, J lost 3 bases, and 13 bases lay in between. CDR3 length equals 14 residues. Germline V gene data show CDR1 as SNHLY and CDR2 as FYNNEI. In DNA, the CDR3 is TGTGCCAGCAGTGCCGGGACTGTCGTCTACGAGCAGTACTTC. Residues: CASSAGTVVYEQYF. Full variable domain (outside the CDR3, taken from reference TRBV2 and TRBJ2-7): EPEVTQTPSHQVTQMGQEVILRCVPISNHLYFYWYRQILGQKVEFLVSFYNNEISEKSEIFDDQFSVERPDGSNFTLKIRSTKLEDSAMYFCASSAGTVVYEQYFGPGTRLTVT.

The chain has TRBV27 and TRBJ2-7, with 7 bases that match TRBD1. Germline assignment: CDR1 MNHEY and CDR2 SMNVEV (reference sequence). J was trimmed by 5 bases and V by 6 bases; bases with no gene match: 7. The CDR3 covers 13 residues. The CDR3 coding sequence is TGTGCCAGCAGCCCGACAGGGCCCCACGAGCAGTACTTC. Protein product: CASSPTGPHEQYF.

This clonotype appeared a few times. The rearrangement joins TRBV4-3 to TRBJ2-1; TRBD2 matches at 15 bases. The CDR3 is made up of 17 amino acids. Looked up from germline, CDR1 is LGHNA and CDR2 is YSLEER. V was clipped by 3 bases and J by 8 bases; unmatched bases: 8. The CDR3 here is CASSQGLAGGLGDEQFF. DNA of the CDR3: TGCGCCAGCAGCCAGGGACTAGCGGGGGGCTTAGGGGATGAGCAGTTCTTC.

The rearrangement links TRBV9 to TRBJ2-3; 14 nucleotides match TRBD2. Germline trimming cut 0 bases from V and 5 bases from J; bases unmatched to any gene: 5. Germline lookup yields CDR1 SGDLS and CDR2 YYNGEE. The CDR3 is 17 residues long. CDR3 residues: CASSVDPGLAGEDTQYF. For the CDR3, the DNA is TGTGCCAGCAGCGTAGATCCGGGACTAGCGGGAGAAGATACGCAGTATTTT.

Worth noting for this clonotype: Given a much more abundant clone one base away, this may be a read error. The V and J genes are TRBV13 and TRBJ1-4; no reliable D call. Looked up from germline, CDR1 is PRHDT and CDR2 is FYEKMQ (reference sequence). The CDR3 totals 13 residues. CDR3: CASSLGAVEKPFF. The CDR3, as DNA: TGTGCCAGCAGCTTAGGAGCGGTCGAAAAACCGTTTTTT. Complete variable domain (other parts from reference TRBV13 and TRBJ1-4): AAGVIQSPRHLIKEKRETATLKCYPIPRHDTVYWYQQGPGQDPQFLISFYEKMQSDKGSIPDRFSAQQFSDYHSELNMSSLELGDSALYFCASSLGAVEKPFFGSGTQLSVL.

This clonotype was seen ten or more times. The V and J genes are TRBV5-4 and TRBJ2-3, with TRBD2 as a possible D gene (5 bases). With 3 bases removed from V and 7 bases from J, the gap between germline ends came to 12 bases. From germline, CDR1 is SGHNT and CDR2 YYREEE (reference sequence). The CDR3 is made up of 13 amino acids. The CDR3 reads CASSWTGPNTQYF. CDR3 DNA sequence: TGTGCCAGCAGCTGGACTGGCCCCAATACGCAGTATTTT.

CDR3: CASSLWQGATEAFF. The CDR3 DNA is TGTGCCAGCAGCTTATGGCAGGGGGCGACTGAAGCTTTCTTT. This chain uses TRBV7-3 with TRBJ1-1; 8 bases line up with TRBD1. The CDR3 is 14 residues long. Trimming took 2 bases from V and 5 from J; bases not matched to a gene: 4. Germline V gene sequence: CDR1 SGHTA, CDR2 FQGTGA.

The chain carries TRBV12-3 or TRBV12-4 and TRBJ2-5; D not resolved. Trimming removed 7 bases from V and 4 bases from J, with 7 bases in between. This CDR3 region has 11 residues. The CDR3 region is CASTNSETQYF. Written as DNA, the CDR3 is TGTGCCAGCACGAACTCAGAGACCCAGTACTTC.

In regard to this clonotype: No conserved phenylalanine or tryptophan ends this CDR3, so it is likely a read error. No DNA is shown, since the ends of the CDR3 on it are uncertain; the CDR3 is the one TCRdb lists. V gene TRBV6-2 or TRBV6-3 combines with J gene TRBJ1-1; the table's D call, TRBD1, has no DNA check behind it. The CDR3 is made up of 14 amino acids, end residues included. CDR1 and CDR2 from the germline V gene are MNHEY and SVGEGT. CDR3 residues: CASSYGTPNTEAIL.

The chain is built from TRBV7-3 and TRBJ2-3; 14 positions agree with TRBD2. Losses at the gene ends were 5 bases for V and 4 bases for J; bases not matched to a gene: 11. The CDR3 is 18 residues long. The germline CDR1 and CDR2 sequences are SGHTA and FQGTGA. In DNA, the CDR3 is TGTGCCAGCAGCCCCACCGGGACTAGCGGGAGTCGGGCAGATACGCAGTATTTT. Its translation is CASSPTGTSGSRADTQYF.

This clonotype was seen only a few times. The chain links TRBV6-5 to TRBJ1-3; 8 bases align to TRBD1. This CDR3 is built from 15 residues. CDR1 is MNHEY, CDR2 SVGAGI, per germline. V dropped 6 bases and J dropped 0; count of bases not matched to a gene: 4. The CDR3 DNA reads TGTGCCAGCAGCGGACAGGGATACTCTGGAAACACCATATATTTT. Amino acid sequence: CASSGQGYSGNTIYF.

This clonotype was counted a few times. V is TRBV20-1 and J is TRBJ2-7; possibly TRBD2 for D (7 bases). The V gene lost 3 bases and the J gene lost 2 bases, with 17 bases spanning the gap. Germline CDR1 DFQATT, CDR2 SNEGSKA (reference sequence). This CDR3 is 15 amino acids long. The CDR3 DNA follows: TGCAGTGCTAGTTGGGGACGGGGGGCGGCCTACGAGCAGTACTTC. Its protein is CSASWGRGAAYEQYF.

In this sample, this clonotype turned up many times. This sequence joins TRBV30 and TRBJ2-7; perhaps TRBD1 as D (6 bases). Germline assignment: CDR1 GTSNPN and CDR2 SVGIG (reference sequence). The ends were cut back, 2 bases at V and 6 bases at J, with 14 bases in the middle. This CDR3 is 13 amino acids long. CDR3 protein: CAWSTTGFGEQYF. The DNA of the CDR3 is TGTGCCTGGAGTACAACAGGGTTTGGCGAGCAGTACTTC.

This clonotype has just a few counts. It may be a read error: a sequence one base away is much more abundant. The CDR3 loop is CASRPSGSSYEQYF. CDR3 DNA sequence: TGTGCCAGCAGGCCTAGCGGGAGCTCCTACGAGCAGTACTTC. The V and J genes are TRBV5-6 and TRBJ2-7; TRBD2 matches at 10 bases. Germline V gene data show CDR1 as SGHDT and CDR2 as YYEEEE. With 5 bases clipped from V and 0 bases from J, the junction kept 2 bases outside the gene matches. The CDR3 is made up of 14 amino acids.

This clonotype was detected a few times. The V and J genes are TRBV30 and TRBJ2-3; TRBD2 is a possible D gene (6 bases). The germline V gene encodes CDR1 GTSNPN and CDR2 SVGIG (reference sequence). The CDR3 contains 12 residues. Trimming took 5 bases from V and 1 from J, leaving 7 bases between them. CDR3 coding DNA: TGTGCCTGGGCTAGCGGCACAGATACGCAGTATTTT. It yields the protein CAWASGTDTQYF. The full variable domain, completed using reference TRBV30 and TRBJ2-3, is SQTIHQWPATLVQPVGSPLSLECTVEGTSNPNLYWYRQAAGRGLQLLFYSVGIGQISSEVPQNLSASRPQDRQFILSSKKLLLSDSGFYLCAWASGTDTQYFGPGTRLTVL.

Of note for this clonotype: A read error may produce the germline difference seen at one junction end. The chain employs TRBV12-3 or TRBV12-4 and TRBJ1-1, with a tentative D call TRBD1 (6 bases). The CDR3 has 14 amino acids. DNA of the CDR3: TGTGCCATCAGTTTATTGAGCAGGGGCACTGAAGCTTTCTTT. Translation gives CAISLLSRGTEAFF.

This clonotype was counted once. The conserved phenylalanine or tryptophan is not found at the CDR3 terminus, so this likely reflects a read error. Because the CDR3's place on the DNA is in doubt, the DNA is left out and the CDR3 is given as listed by TCRdb. The rearrangement uses TRBV10-2 and TRBJ2-5; the table calls TRBD2, which could not be checked here. From germline, CDR1 is WSHSY and CDR2 SAAADI. The CDR3 spans 14 amino acids, including both terminal residues. The CDR3 loop reads CANGPSGRADTQNY.

This clonotype has a handful of counts. CDR3: CASSQESYGYTF. As DNA, the CDR3 is TGTGCCAGCAGCCAAGAATCCTATGGCTACACCTTC. The rearrangement uses TRBV14 and TRBJ1-2; D is unclear. This CDR3 contains 12 residues. Trimming left V 0 bases short and J 4 bases short, with 3 bases between. Germline V gene lookup returns CDR1 SGHDN and CDR2 FVKESK.